This TCR beta chain is drawn from a study of blood T cells in healthy people across ages. Study-level findings and limits: TCR beta diversity per million T cells fell roughly linearly with age.

Sample-barcoded 5' priming and a J-beta primer mix drove a second PCR of 7 to 11 cycles. TCRdb redid the calling of the 5' RACE reads with MiXCR, one entry per CDR3 protein. The table includes fewer than 950,000 distinct CDR3 sequences, roughly 50% detected once. Total RNA, at least 6 micrograms per sample, was extracted from PBMCs. This clonotype was seen more than once but under ten times. Antigen specificity is unknown. The source is a man at least 80 years old in good health. Sequencing input: blood.

This chain's CDR3 is CAISQGTYNEQFF. The DNA for the CDR3 is TGTGCCATCAGTCAGGGGACCTACAATGAGCAGTTCTTC. This chain joins TRBV10-3 and TRBJ2-1; TRBD1 might be the D (6 bases). Trimming left V 5 bases short and J 2 bases short, with 7 bases between. CDR1 and CDR2 (germline): ENHRY, SYGVKD. This CDR3 contains 13 residues.